A single sample is the source of the 32 T cell receptor beta chains below, sequenced in a study of Ad26.COV2.S vaccination and SARS-CoV-2 variants (dated by TCRdb to the early 2020s). This specimen's treatment or condition label, interpreted: around 19 received Ad26.COV2.S at low or high dose, single or two shots; a few received placebo; per-sample allocation not given. For vaccine and placebo recipients, the sequenced repertoires came from samples collected on day 63 after the first injection. Libraries were constructed by the immunoSEQ multiplex PCR assay. The source is immuneACCESS, and TCRdb retained only in-frame sequences with V and J called. Part of the clones is not carried over; for the studies checked, unresolved V genes explain less than half of this, and the remainder is unexplained. For this sample there are around 400,000 clones; 80% to 90% appear just once. About 8% of the sample is taken by the ten largest.

Sample: peripheral blood, taken in a trial of Ad26.COV2.S vaccine versus placebo. The receptors originated from a person aged 18-60 years who received the Ad26.COV2.S COVID-19 vaccine or a placebo.

The rearrangement uses TRBV28 and TRBJ1-5; a possible D gene is TRBD1 (6 bases). Per the germline V gene, CDR1 is MDHEN and CDR2 is SYDVKM. This CDR3 contains 15 residues. V was pared by 1 base and J by 1 base, with 8 bases between. DNA for the CDR3: TGTGCCAGCAGTTTATACGGACAGAGCAATCAGCCCCAGCATTTT. Protein product: CASSLYGQSNQPQHF.

The V call is TRBV19, the J call TRBJ2-7, with 9 positions matching TRBD2. V trimming: 4 bases; J trimming: 4 bases; junction bases outside the gene matches: 5. The CDR3 totals 14 residues. CDR1 and CDR2 (germline): LNHDA, SQIVND (reference sequence). CDR3 residues: CASSTSGGFYEQYF. CDR3 nucleotides: TGTGCCAGTAGTACAAGCGGGGGGTTTTACGAGCAGTACTTC.

The chain uses TRBV4-1 and TRBJ2-1; 9 bases agree with TRBD2. The germline gives CDR1 MGHRA, CDR2 YSYEKL. The CDR3 covers 15 residues. The V gene end was trimmed by 2 bases and the J gene end by 6 bases; junction bases not matched to a gene: 5. CDR3 region: CASSQLGTSLNEQFF. The CDR3, as DNA: TGCGCCAGCAGCCAACTCGGGACTAGCCTCAATGAGCAGTTCTTC.

Turning to this clone: Other DNA sequences within the sample encode an identical CDR3. This chain links TRBV7-9 with TRBJ2-3, with D unresolved. This CDR3 is 13 amino acids long. Trimming took off 1 base at V and 3 bases at J, with 5 bases between the two ends. Germline CDR1 reads SEHNR; CDR2 reads FQNEAQ (reference sequence). Written as DNA, the CDR3 is TGTGCCAGCAGCTTAGGGACGACAGATACGCAGTATTTT. Translated: CASSLGTTDTQYF.

The V gene is TRBV6-5, the J gene TRBJ2-7; 10 bases align to TRBD1. This CDR3 has 16 amino acids. Germline V gene sequence: CDR1 MNHEY, CDR2 SVGAGI. Trimming removed 0 bases from V and 4 bases from J; junction bases left unmatched: 6. The CDR3 coding sequence is TGTGCCAGCAGTTACTCGACAGGGGGCGCAGTTTACGAGCAGTACTTC. Amino acid sequence: CASSYSTGGAVYEQYF.

The V gene is TRBV6-5, the J gene TRBJ2-1; tentative D call: TRBD2 (6 bases). There are 16 residues in the CDR3. Germline CDR1 reads MNHEY; CDR2 reads SVGAGI. V lost 0 bases to trimming and J lost 3 bases, with 12 bases between them. In DNA form, the CDR3 reads TGTGCCAGCAGTTACTCGTCGGGACTTTTCTACAATGAGCAGTTCTTC. Its translation is CASSYSSGLFYNEQFF.

CDR3 nucleotides: TGCGCCAGCAGCATTGGGTTCCCTCAGAGCTCCTACGAGCAGTACTTC. This translates into CASSIGFPQSSYEQYF. The rearrangement joins TRBV5-1 to TRBJ2-7; D ambiguous. Per the germline V gene, CDR1 is SGHRS and CDR2 is YFSETQ. The CDR3 covers 16 residues. V lost 4 bases to trimming and J lost 0 bases, with 17 bases between them.

V is TRBV11-3 and J is TRBJ2-7, with D hard to call. Germline CDR1 and CDR2: SGHNT and YENEEA. V was trimmed by 0 bases and J by 7 bases, leaving 10 bases between them. This CDR3 contains 13 residues. For the CDR3, the DNA is TGTGCCAGCAGCTTAGATATTACAAGGGAGCAGTACTTC. Its translation is CASSLDITREQYF.

This chain uses TRBV5-1 with TRBJ2-3; D remains ambiguous. V lost 2 bases to trimming and J lost 0 bases, with 13 bases between them. This CDR3 has 16 residues. Germline CDR1 is SGHRS and CDR2 is YFSETQ. The CDR3 sequence is CASSFTFLSSTDTQYF. CDR3 in DNA: TGCGCCAGCAGCTTTACTTTTCTTTCTAGCACAGATACGCAGTATTTT.

This chain connects TRBV6-5 to TRBJ1-1, with a possible D match to TRBD1 (5 bases). Trimming shortened V by 10 bases and J by 7 bases, and 22 bases separated the two germline ends. The CDR3 runs to 14 residues. Germline-derived CDR1 and CDR2 are MNHEY and SVGAGI. The CDR3 reads CATKTVTDLYEAFF. The DNA of the CDR3 is TGTGCCACCAAAACGGTGACAGATTTGTATGAAGCTTTCTTT.

This clone was seen a handful of times. DNA of the CDR3: TGTGCCAGCAGTGCCGTGAGCGGGAGGGCCACAGATACGCAGTATTTT. It codes for CASSAVSGRATDTQYF. The chain joins TRBV6-4 to TRBJ2-3, with 10 bases lining up with TRBD2. The germline gives CDR1 MRHNA, CDR2 SNTAGT. The junction had 6 bases not matched to a gene; V was cut back by 4 bases and J by 2 bases. The CDR3 runs 16 residues.

The chain uses TRBV4-1 and TRBJ2-3; possible D gene TRBD2, 6 bases. The ends were cut back, 2 bases at V and 0 bases at J, with 18 bases in the middle. The CDR3 runs 18 residues. CDR1 and CDR2 from the germline V gene are MGHRA and YSYEKL. The CDR3 is CASSQTGTPQGSTDTQYF. DNA of the CDR3: TGCGCCAGCAGCCAAACCGGGACTCCCCAGGGAAGCACAGATACGCAGTATTTT.

The chain has TRBV18 and TRBJ2-2; TRBD1 matches at 7 bases. The CDR3 covers 17 residues. Germline CDR1 KGHSH, CDR2 LQKENI. Trimming took 0 bases from V and 3 from J; bases not matched to a gene: 7. This CDR3 reads CASSPPSRGLYTGELFF. The DNA for the CDR3 is TGTGCCAGCTCACCACCCTCAAGGGGGCTGTACACCGGGGAGCTGTTTTTT.

This clone was seen only a few times. The chain uses TRBV7-9 and TRBJ2-7; D not certain. V lost 3 bases and J lost 5, with 11 bases in between. The germline CDR1 and CDR2 sequences are SEHNR and FQNEAQ (reference sequence). This CDR3 has 13 residues. The DNA for the CDR3 is TGTGCCAGCAGCTTGAACCTGGGCCACGAGCAGTACTTC. Encoded protein: CASSLNLGHEQYF.

The V and J genes are TRBV7-9 and TRBJ2-4, with TRBD2 identical over 7 bases. This CDR3 comprises 16 residues. After removal of 5 bases from V and 2 bases from J, the junction contained 9 bases not matched to a gene. Germline assignment: CDR1 SEHNR and CDR2 FQNEAQ (reference sequence). CDR3 nucleotide sequence: TGTGCCAGCAGCCCCTGGCGGGAGCAGTCCAAAAACATTCAGTACTTC. Protein: CASSPWREQSKNIQYF.

The rearrangement joins TRBV5-1 to TRBJ2-5; tentative D call: TRBD2 (5 bases). V lost 3 bases to trimming and J lost 4 bases, with 16 bases between them. The CDR3 is made up of 15 amino acids. The germline CDR1 and CDR2 sequences are SGHRS and YFSETQ. The CDR3: CASSSQTSRGETQYF. In DNA form, the CDR3 reads TGCGCCAGCAGCTCCCAAACTAGTCGAGGAGAGACCCAGTACTTC.

This chain uses TRBV7-9 with TRBJ2-3, with D hard to call. CDR1 is SEHNR and CDR2 is FQNEAQ in the germline V gene (reference sequence). This CDR3 contains 14 residues. V was clipped by 8 bases and J by 6 bases, with 18 bases between them. CDR3 sequence reads: CASLNGQIQDTQYF. The CDR3 DNA follows: TGTGCCAGCCTGAATGGGCAGATTCAGGATACGCAGTATTTT.

This chain uses TRBV2 with TRBJ1-4; D is unresolved. Germline-derived CDR1 and CDR2 are SNHLY and FYNNEI. The length of the CDR3 is 12 residues. V was clipped by 11 bases and J by 7 bases, with 14 bases between them. The CDR3 DNA follows: TGTGCCGGGTATGGGTTTAGTGAAAAACTGTTTTTT. It is translated as CAGYGFSEKLFF. Supplemented by reference TRBV2 and TRBJ1-4, the full variable domain reads EPEVTQTPSHQVTQMGQEVILRCVPISNHLYFYWYRQILGQKVEFLVSFYNNEISEKSEIFDDQFSVERPDGSNFTLKIRSTKLEDSAMYFCAGYGFSEKLFFGSGTQLSVL.

This clone occurred once. This rearrangement joins TRBV19 to TRBJ1-3, with 10 nucleotides matching TRBD1. Trimming took 5 bases from V and 0 from J; bases not matched to a gene: 7. The germline CDR1 and CDR2 sequences are LNHDA and SQIVND (reference sequence). The CDR3 consists of 17 residues. The CDR3 region has the DNA TGTGCCAGTAGTGACCGGGACAGGGGTTACTCTGGAAACACCATATATTTT. It encodes CASSDRDRGYSGNTIYF.

This chain links TRBV7-9 with TRBJ2-7; D is unclear. Trimming pared 1 base from V and 3 bases from J, leaving 16 bases between. This CDR3 region has 16 residues. Germline-derived CDR1 and CDR2 are SEHNR and FQNEAQ (reference sequence). This CDR3 reads CASSLGVGRNNYEQYF. In DNA, the CDR3 is TGTGCCAGCAGCTTAGGTGTAGGGCGGAATAACTACGAGCAGTACTTC.

The chain couples TRBV3-1 (or the pseudogene TRBV3-2) to TRBJ2-5; D might be TRBD2 (5 bases). With 1 base removed from V and 5 bases from J, the gap between germline ends came to 14 bases. Germline V gene data show CDR1 as LGHDT and CDR2 as YNNKEL (reference sequence). The CDR3 is 15 amino acids. CDR3 in amino acids: CASSQGASWHETQYF. The CDR3 DNA follows: TGTGCCAGCAGCCAAGGGGCTAGCTGGCATGAGACCCAGTACTTC.

This clone was seen many times. V usage is TRBV7-2 and J usage is TRBJ1-3; unclear D gene. Germline lookup yields CDR1 SGHTA and CDR2 FQGNSA. Trimming removed 1 base from V and 0 bases from J, with 10 bases in between. The CDR3 has 16 amino acids. The CDR3 DNA reads TGTGCCAGCAGCTTAGTTCATGCATTCTCTGGAAACACCATATATTTT. Protein product: CASSLVHAFSGNTIYF.

As concerns this clone: At one boundary the junction diverges from the germline segment, which might be a read error. The V gene is TRBV6-1, the J gene TRBJ2-7; 7 nucleotides line up with TRBD1. This CDR3 contains 13 residues. The germline V gene encodes CDR1 MNHNS and CDR2 SASEGT. CDR3 sequence: CASREGGGYEQYF. The CDR3, as DNA: TGTGCCAGCAGGGAAGGGGGCGGCTACGAGCAGTACTTC.

CDR3: CASSEQGQGGEQYF. As DNA, the CDR3 is TGTGCCAGCAGTGAACAGGGGCAGGGAGGCGAGCAGTACTTC. The chain couples TRBV2 to TRBJ2-7; D is tentatively TRBD1 or TRBD2 (6 bases each). Trimming took 2 bases from V and 6 from J, leaving 14 bases between them. Germline assignment: CDR1 SNHLY and CDR2 FYNNEI. The CDR3 runs to 14 residues.

On this clone: Other DNA sequences in this specimen translate into the identical CDR3. This chain connects TRBV3-1 (or the pseudogene TRBV3-2) to TRBJ2-1; no clear D gene. In germline, CDR1 is LGHDT, CDR2 YNNKEL (reference sequence). This CDR3 has 13 amino acids. V was clipped by 1 base and J by 4 bases, with 5 bases between them. CDR3 in DNA: TGTGCCAGCAGCCAAGGACTTTACAATGAGCAGTTCTTC. Amino acid sequence: CASSQGLYNEQFF.

The rearrangement uses TRBV7-3 and TRBJ1-2; a possible D gene is TRBD1 (6 bases). Looked up from germline, CDR1 is SGHTA and CDR2 is FQGTGA. The CDR3 sequence is 15 residues long. The V end lost 6 bases, the J end lost 1 base, and 15 bases lay between the germline ends. The CDR3 DNA is TGTGCCAGCAGTTGGGGGGCTCCTCTTAACTATGGCTACACCTTC. This encodes CASSWGAPLNYGYTF.

V is TRBV5-1 and J is TRBJ2-1, with a tentative D call TRBD2 (6 bases). There are 18 residues in the CDR3. Germline CDR1 reads SGHRS; CDR2 reads YFSETQ. V gave up 3 bases and J gave up 7 bases, with 26 bases separating them. The CDR3 DNA reads as TGCGCCAGCAGCTCGACCAATCCCGGCTTGGGAGGTTTAAATGAGCAGTTCTTC. Translated: CASSSTNPGLGGLNEQFF.

The V gene is TRBV19, the J gene TRBJ2-2; D is undetermined. Germline CDR1 reads LNHDA; CDR2 reads SQIVND (reference sequence). Between the trimmed V and J ends, which lost 1 base and 1 base, there was a span of 4 bases. This CDR3 spans 14 amino acids. Here the CDR3 reads CASSIVGNTGELFF. The CDR3 nucleotides read TGTGCCAGTAGTATAGTTGGGAACACCGGGGAGCTGTTTTTT.

The rearrangement links TRBV5-6 to TRBJ1-5; weak D call: TRBD1 (6 bases). Germline CDR1 is SGHDT and CDR2 is YYEEEE. The CDR3 totals 17 residues. The germline V and J ends were trimmed by 4 bases and 5 bases, with 22 bases remaining between them. The DNA for the CDR3 is TGTGCCAGCAGCGTCTGGTTACGTGGACAGTTACATCAGCCCCAGCATTTT. Its translation is CASSVWLRGQLHQPQHF.

This chain connects TRBV7-3 to TRBJ2-3; 10 bases map to TRBD2. The CDR3 runs to 17 residues. After removal of 0 bases from V and 0 bases from J, the junction contained 3 bases not matched to a gene. Germline values: CDR1 SGHTA, CDR2 FQGTGA. The CDR3 region has the DNA TGTGCCAGCAGCTTAACCGGGACTAGCGTTAGCACAGATACGCAGTATTTT. This sequence encodes CASSLTGTSVSTDTQYF.

The chain recombines TRBV7-6 with TRBJ1-2; D is unresolved. CDR3 length equals 13 residues. Trimming cost V 5 bases and J 6 bases, with 13 bases left between them. Germline CDR1 and CDR2: SGHVS and FNYEAQ. CDR3 DNA: TGTGCCAGCAGCCCTCGGACCATAGATGGCTACACCTTC. Residues: CASSPRTIDGYTF.

The J gene is TRBJ2-3, the V gene TRBV30; 7 bases align to TRBD2. Germline CDR1 is GTSNPN and CDR2 is SVGIG (reference sequence). This CDR3 is built from 15 residues. The V gene end was trimmed by 3 bases and the J gene end by 2 bases; junction bases not matched to a gene: 8. CDR3 sequence: CAWSPGEGLTDTQYF. The DNA for the CDR3 is TGTGCCTGGAGCCCCGGGGAGGGGCTCACAGATACGCAGTATTTT.